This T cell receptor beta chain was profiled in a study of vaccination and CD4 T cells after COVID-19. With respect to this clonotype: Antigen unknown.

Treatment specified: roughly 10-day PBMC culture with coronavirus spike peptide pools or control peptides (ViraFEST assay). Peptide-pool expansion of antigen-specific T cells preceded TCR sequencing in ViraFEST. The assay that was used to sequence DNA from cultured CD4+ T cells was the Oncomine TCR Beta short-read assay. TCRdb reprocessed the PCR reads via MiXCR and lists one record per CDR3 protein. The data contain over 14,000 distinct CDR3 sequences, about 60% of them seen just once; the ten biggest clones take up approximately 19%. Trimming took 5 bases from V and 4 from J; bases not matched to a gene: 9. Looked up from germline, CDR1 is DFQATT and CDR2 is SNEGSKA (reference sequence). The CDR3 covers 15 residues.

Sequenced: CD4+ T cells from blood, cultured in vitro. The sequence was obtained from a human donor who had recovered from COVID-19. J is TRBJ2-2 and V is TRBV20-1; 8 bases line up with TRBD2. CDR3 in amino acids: CSAPTSGTSTGELFF. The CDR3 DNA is TGCAGTGCTCCTACTAGCGGCACCTCCACCGGGGAGCTGTTTTTT.